Below, 20 T cell receptor beta chains from the same sample are listed, as sequenced in a study of Ad26.COV2.S vaccination and SARS-CoV-2 variants. Assay used: immunoSEQ multiplex PCR; TCRdb lists only in-frame clones, some missing. Of hundreds of thousands of clones listed, around 92% were seen once; the top ten hold over 1.3%. Treatment meaning: around 19 received Ad26.COV2.S at low or high dose, single or two shots; roughly 5 received placebo; per-sample allocation not given. Sampling was done on day 63 after the first vaccine or placebo injection. The sequences come from peripheral blood, collected in a trial of Ad26.COV2.S vaccine versus placebo. The receptor set was obtained from a person aged 18-60 years who received the Ad26.COV2.S COVID-19 vaccine or a placebo.

This chain uses TRBV5-1 with TRBJ2-1; 11 bases fit TRBD2. V was clipped by 4 bases and J by 6 bases; unmatched bases: 9. Germline loops: CDR1 SGHRS, CDR2 YFSETQ. The CDR3 is 16 amino acids. Written as DNA, the CDR3 is TGCGCCAGCAGCCCAACCGGGACTAGCGGAGGCAATGAGCAGTTCTTC. Its protein product is CASSPTGTSGGNEQFF.

The chain uses TRBV6-5 and TRBJ1-1; the D gene is possibly TRBD1 (5 bases). Trimming pared 1 base from V and 8 bases from J, leaving 11 bases between. The germline V gene encodes CDR1 MNHEY and CDR2 SVGAGI. This CDR3 is built from 13 residues. CDR3 sequence reads: CASSYFGQGEAFF. CDR3 sequence (DNA): TGTGCCAGCAGTTACTTCGGGCAGGGCGAAGCTTTCTTT.

The count of this clone is one. The V call is TRBV5-1, the J call TRBJ2-3; 10 nucleotides agree with TRBD2. Per the germline V gene, CDR1 is SGHRS and CDR2 is YFSETQ. Trimming removed 4 bases from V and 4 bases from J; junction bases left unmatched: 12. The CDR3 loop spans 17 amino acids. The CDR3 DNA is TGCGCCAGCAGCCCCCTACCTCCAGCGGGAGGGGCAGATACGCAGTATTTT. Its protein product is CASSPLPPAGGADTQYF. The complete variable domain, with remaining parts taken from reference TRBV5-1 and TRBJ2-3, reads KAGVTQTPRYLIKTRGQQVTLSCSPISGHRSVSWYQQTPGQGLQFLFEYFSETQRNKGNFPGRFSGRQFSNSRSEMNVSTLELGDSALYLCASSPLPPAGGADTQYFGPGTRLTVL.

The CDR3 DNA reads as TGTGCCAGCAGCTTATTGACAGGGGGCCGGGGCTACACCTTC. This codes for CASSLLTGGRGYTF. The chain is built from TRBV7-2 and TRBJ1-2, with TRBD1 matching over 10 bases. This CDR3 has 14 amino acids. After removal of 2 bases from V and 8 bases from J, the junction contained 5 bases not matched to a gene. CDR1 and CDR2 from the germline V gene are SGHTA and FQGNSA.

The CDR3 is CASSPREGAPRTEAFF. As DNA, the CDR3 is TGTGCCAGCAGCCCCCGTGAGGGGGCCCCGAGGACTGAAGCTTTCTTT. The chain combines TRBV4-2 with TRBJ1-1; TRBD1 agrees at 7 bases. Germline trimming cut 4 bases from V and 5 bases from J; bases unmatched to any gene: 13. This CDR3 is 16 amino acids long. Germline CDR1 is LGHNA and CDR2 is YNFKEQ.

This sequence joins TRBV5-5 and TRBJ1-1; the D is unclear. V was cut by 5 bases and J by 8 bases, with 13 bases left in between. The CDR3 contains 12 residues. CDR1 is SGHKS, CDR2 YYEKEE, per germline (reference sequence). The CDR3 nucleotides read TGTGCCAGCAGATTCAACCTCGGGGAAGCTTTCTTT. As protein: CASRFNLGEAFF.

The V call is TRBV7-9, the J call TRBJ2-1; no clear D gene. CDR3 length: 13 amino acids. Trimming removed 5 bases at V and 5 bases at J, with 10 bases between. The germline V gene encodes CDR1 SEHNR and CDR2 FQNEAQ (reference sequence). The DNA of the CDR3 is TGTGCCAGCAGCCCCTGGGCCAACAATGAGCAGTTCTTC. It yields the protein CASSPWANNEQFF.

The chain combines TRBV29-1 with TRBJ2-6; D call uncertain. Germline-derived CDR1 and CDR2 are SQVTM and ANQGSEA. The CDR3 is 14 amino acids. V was trimmed by 6 bases and J by 4 bases, leaving 13 bases between them. CDR3 loop: CSVLPAGGANVLTF. The CDR3 region has the DNA TGCAGCGTCCTACCTGCCGGGGGGGCCAACGTCCTGACTTTC.

V gene TRBV5-6 combines with J gene TRBJ2-1, with 11 bases identical to TRBD2. The CDR3 covers 16 residues. The germline V gene has CDR1 SGHDT and CDR2 YYEEEE. Germline trimming cut 4 bases from V and 3 bases from J; bases unmatched to any gene: 6. The CDR3 sequence is CASSAGLADYYNEQFF. In DNA form, the CDR3 reads TGTGCCAGCAGCGCGGGACTAGCGGATTACTACAATGAGCAGTTCTTC.

As to this clone: Other nucleotide sequences from this sample produce the same CDR3. The chain recombines TRBV6-5 with TRBJ2-7; no definite D call. CDR1 and CDR2 (germline): MNHEY, SVGAGI. CDR3 length: 14 amino acids. V lost 0 bases to trimming and J lost 2 bases, with 8 bases between them. CDR3 bases: TGTGCCAGCAGTTACTCGCCTAGAACCTACGAGCAGTACTTC. This codes for CASSYSPRTYEQYF.

The chain has TRBV7-9 and TRBJ2-5; possibly TRBD1 or TRBD2 for D (6 bases each). Trimming pared 6 bases from V and 1 base from J, leaving 18 bases between. This CDR3 has 16 residues. Germline V gene lookup returns CDR1 SEHNR and CDR2 FQNEAQ (reference sequence). CDR3 bases: TGTGCCAGCAGTCCCCCCTTAGGGGGACTCCAAGAGACCCAGTACTTC. It specifies CASSPPLGGLQETQYF. The complete variable domain, with remaining parts taken from reference TRBV7-9 and TRBJ2-5, reads DTGVSQNPRHKITKRGQNVTFRCDPISEHNRLYWYRQTLGQGPEFLTYFQNEAQLEKSRLLSDRFSAERPKGSFSTLEIQRTEQGDSAMYLCASSPPLGGLQETQYFGPGTRLLVL.

The chain couples TRBV5-8 to TRBJ1-4; D not resolved. The CDR3 contains 14 residues. V was trimmed by 4 bases and J by 7 bases, leaving 14 bases between them. From germline, CDR1 is SGHTS and CDR2 YDEGEE. As DNA, the CDR3 is TGTGCCAGCAGCCCTGGTTCGTCTCGTGAAAAACTGTTTTTT. The encoded protein is CASSPGSSREKLFF.

V is TRBV19 and J is TRBJ1-2, with 9 bases matching TRBD1. Per the germline V gene, CDR1 is LNHDA and CDR2 is SQIVND (reference sequence). The CDR3 extends over 16 amino acids. V was pared by 3 bases and J by 5 bases, with 10 bases of the junction left unmatched. CDR3 sequence reads: CASSISGTGIRYGYTF. The CDR3 DNA is TGTGCCAGTAGTATTTCCGGGACAGGGATTAGGTATGGCTACACCTTC.

This chain uses TRBV9 with TRBJ1-6; maybe TRBD1 (5 bases). Germline V CDR1 and CDR2: SGDLS, YYNGEE. This CDR3 is 16 amino acids long. V lost 4 bases and J 0 bases, leaving 11 bases between the germline ends. The CDR3 sequence: CASSQGPSSYNSPLHF. CDR3 nucleotides: TGTGCCAGCAGCCAGGGACCGAGCTCCTATAATTCACCCCTCCACTTT.

This sequence joins TRBV11-2 and TRBJ1-2, with D possibly TRBD1 on 6 matching bases. V dropped 2 bases and J dropped 8 bases, with 15 bases sitting between them. From germline, CDR1 is SGHAT and CDR2 FQNNGV. The CDR3 runs 14 residues. As DNA, the CDR3 is TGTGCCAGCAGCTTACTGGGGGGGCTCTCCGGCTACACCTTC. It translates to CASSLLGGLSGYTF.

The chain recombines TRBV6-1 with TRBJ1-6; D not resolved. Germline CDR1 MNHNS, CDR2 SASEGT. Deletions cut 2 bases from V and 3 bases from J, with 8 bases between. The CDR3 contains 15 residues. CDR3 nucleotides: TGTGCCAGCAGTGAAATTTGGAACTATAATTCACCCCTCCACTTT. It codes for CASSEIWNYNSPLHF.

The chain is built from TRBV7-2 and TRBJ2-1, with 14 bases identical to TRBD2. The CDR3 sequence is 17 residues long. Per germline, CDR1 SGHTA and CDR2 FQGNSA. V was clipped by 5 bases and J by 6 bases; unmatched bases: 9. CDR3 sequence: CASSPRTSGRMGNEQFF. The CDR3 region has the DNA TGTGCCAGCAGCCCGCGGACTAGCGGGAGGATGGGCAATGAGCAGTTCTTC.

The CDR3 DNA is TGTGCCAGCAGCTGGACAGGGGCAACTTCACGAAAACTGTTTTTT. Amino acid sequence: CASSWTGATSRKLFF. The J gene is TRBJ1-4, the V gene TRBV6-5, with 9 positions matching TRBD1. CDR1 and CDR2 from the germline V gene are MNHEY and SVGAGI. V lost 6 bases, J lost 10 bases, and 12 bases stayed unmatched. CDR3 length: 15 residues.

This clone was counted a single time. This chain uses TRBV2 with TRBJ1-1; 7 bases line up with TRBD1. Trimming took 4 bases from V and 3 from J; bases not matched to a gene: 2. This CDR3 has 13 amino acids. CDR1 and CDR2 from the germline V gene are SNHLY and FYNNEI. This CDR3 reads CASSVRGDTEAFF. The CDR3, as DNA: TGTGCCAGCAGTGTCAGGGGGGACACTGAAGCTTTCTTT.

The chain recombines TRBV9 with TRBJ1-3, with D perhaps matching TRBD1 (5 bases). V was trimmed by 4 bases and J by 4 bases, leaving 24 bases between them. Per germline, CDR1 SGDLS and CDR2 YYNGEE. CDR3 size: 18 residues. The CDR3 is CASSPLPGPSRSGNTIYF. The CDR3 bases are TGTGCCAGCAGCCCCCTACCGGGACCCTCAAGGAGCGGAAACACCATATATTTT.